This T cell receptor beta chain was recorded in a study of cytomegalovirus exposure and HLA in healthy donors. Study-level findings and limits: A later analysis linked a missense DCLRE1C variant to TCR beta V- and J-gene trimming. Earlier analysis found most TCR beta V segments productive about 90% or about 30% of the time.

The CDR3 sequence is 14 residues long. V lost 6 bases and J lost 4, with 13 bases in between. Germline V gives CDR1 MNHNS, CDR2 SASEGT. This PCR relied on a set of 60 Vbeta primers and 13 Jbeta primers. The protocol was immunoSEQ multiplex PCR, while the TCRdb copy is restricted to in-frame clones and leaves out a portion. The data hold about 140,000 clones, with around three quarters observed a single time. Note on this clone: What it recognizes is unknown.

The specimen was PBMCs. The rearrangement joins TRBV6-1 to TRBJ1-3; D is unresolved. The receptor was derived from a woman in her sixties in good health and CMV-seropositive. The CDR3 DNA reads TGTGCCAGCAGGCGAGAGGGCTCAGGAAACACCATATATTTT. As protein: CASRREGSGNTIYF.